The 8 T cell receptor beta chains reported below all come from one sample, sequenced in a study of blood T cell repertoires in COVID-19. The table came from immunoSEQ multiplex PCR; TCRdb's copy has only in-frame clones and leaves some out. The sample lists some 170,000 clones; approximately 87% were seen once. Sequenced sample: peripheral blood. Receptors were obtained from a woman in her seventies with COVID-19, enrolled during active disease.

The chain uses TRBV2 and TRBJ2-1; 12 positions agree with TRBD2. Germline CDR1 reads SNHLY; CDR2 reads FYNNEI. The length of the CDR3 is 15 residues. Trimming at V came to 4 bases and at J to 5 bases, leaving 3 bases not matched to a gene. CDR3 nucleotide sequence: TGTGCCAGCAGTGCCGGACTAGCGGGACACAATGAGCAGTTCTTC. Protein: CASSAGLAGHNEQFF.

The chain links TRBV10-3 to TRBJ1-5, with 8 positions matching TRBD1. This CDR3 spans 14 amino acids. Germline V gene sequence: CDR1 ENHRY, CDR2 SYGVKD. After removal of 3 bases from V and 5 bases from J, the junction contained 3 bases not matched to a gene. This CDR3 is CAISDRQGYQPQHF. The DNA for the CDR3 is TGTGCCATCAGTGATCGACAGGGGTATCAGCCCCAGCATTTT.

The CDR3 bases are TGTGCCAGCAGCTCAGGCTATGCACGGACTAGTCAAGAGACCCAGTACTTC. Translated, it gives CASSSGYARTSQETQYF. The chain joins TRBV28 to TRBJ2-5; TRBD2 aligns across 7 bases. The CDR3 spans 17 residues. Per the germline V gene, CDR1 is MDHEN and CDR2 is SYDVKM. Trimming cost V 6 bases and J 2 bases; bases outside gene matches: 15.

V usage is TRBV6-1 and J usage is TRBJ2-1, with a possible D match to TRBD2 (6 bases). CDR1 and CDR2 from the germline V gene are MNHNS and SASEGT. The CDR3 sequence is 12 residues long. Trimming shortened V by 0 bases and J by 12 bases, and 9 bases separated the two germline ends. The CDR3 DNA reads TGTGCCAGCAGTGAAGCGACTAGTGGGCAGTTCTTC. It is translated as CASSEATSGQFF.

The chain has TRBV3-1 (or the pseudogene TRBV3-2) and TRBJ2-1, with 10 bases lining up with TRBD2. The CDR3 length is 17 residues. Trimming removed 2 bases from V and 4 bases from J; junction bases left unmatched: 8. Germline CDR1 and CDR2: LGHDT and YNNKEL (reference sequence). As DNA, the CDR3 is TGTGCCAGCAGCCAACCGCCCGGGACTAGCGTATACAATGAGCAGTTCTTC. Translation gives CASSQPPGTSVYNEQFF.

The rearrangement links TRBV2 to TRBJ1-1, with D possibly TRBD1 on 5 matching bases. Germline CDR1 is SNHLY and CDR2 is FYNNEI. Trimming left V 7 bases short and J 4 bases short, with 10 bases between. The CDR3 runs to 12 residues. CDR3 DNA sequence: TGTGCCAGCACGCAGGGTGTCACTGAAGCTTTCTTT. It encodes CASTQGVTEAFF.

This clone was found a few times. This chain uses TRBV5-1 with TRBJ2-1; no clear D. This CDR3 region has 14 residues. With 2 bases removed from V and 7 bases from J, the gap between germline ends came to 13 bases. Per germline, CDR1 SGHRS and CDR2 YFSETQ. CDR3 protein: CASSLRPDTNEQFF. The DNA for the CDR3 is TGCGCCAGCAGCTTAAGGCCTGACACGAATGAGCAGTTCTTC. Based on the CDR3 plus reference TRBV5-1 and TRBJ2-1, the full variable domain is KAGVTQTPRYLIKTRGQQVTLSCSPISGHRSVSWYQQTPGQGLQFLFEYFSETQRNKGNFPGRFSGRQFSNSRSEMNVSTLELGDSALYLCASSLRPDTNEQFFGPGTRLTVL.

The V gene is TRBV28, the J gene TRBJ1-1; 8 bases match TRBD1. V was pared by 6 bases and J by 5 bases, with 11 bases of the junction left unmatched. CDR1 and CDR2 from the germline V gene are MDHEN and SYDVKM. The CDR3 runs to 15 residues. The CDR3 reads CASRPDRGFETEAFF. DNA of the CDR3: TGTGCCAGCAGACCCGACAGGGGTTTTGAGACTGAAGCTTTCTTT.